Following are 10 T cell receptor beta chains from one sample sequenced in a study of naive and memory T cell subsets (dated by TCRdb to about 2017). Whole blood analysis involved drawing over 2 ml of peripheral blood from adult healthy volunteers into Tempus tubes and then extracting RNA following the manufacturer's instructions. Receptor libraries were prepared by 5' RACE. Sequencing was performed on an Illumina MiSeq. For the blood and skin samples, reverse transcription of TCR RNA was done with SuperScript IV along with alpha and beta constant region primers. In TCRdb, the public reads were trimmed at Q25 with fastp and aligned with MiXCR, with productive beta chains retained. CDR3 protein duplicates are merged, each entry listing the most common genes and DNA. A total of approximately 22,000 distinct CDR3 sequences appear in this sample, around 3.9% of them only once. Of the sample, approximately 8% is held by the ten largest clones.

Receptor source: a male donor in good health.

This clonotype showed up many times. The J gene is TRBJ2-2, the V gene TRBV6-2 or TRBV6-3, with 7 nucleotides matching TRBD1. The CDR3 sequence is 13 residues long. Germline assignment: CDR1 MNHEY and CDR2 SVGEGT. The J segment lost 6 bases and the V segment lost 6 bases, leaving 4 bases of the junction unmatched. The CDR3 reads CASRQQGPGELFF. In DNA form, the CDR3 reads TGTGCCAGCAGGCAACAGGGGCCCGGGGAGCTGTTTTTT.

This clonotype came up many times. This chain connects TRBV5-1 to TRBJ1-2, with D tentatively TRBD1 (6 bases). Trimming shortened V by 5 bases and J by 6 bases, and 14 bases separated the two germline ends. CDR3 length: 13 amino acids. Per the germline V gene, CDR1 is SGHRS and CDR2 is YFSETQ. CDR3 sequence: CASRVSDSDGYTF. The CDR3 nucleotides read TGCGCCAGCAGGGTTTCGGACAGTGATGGCTACACCTTC.

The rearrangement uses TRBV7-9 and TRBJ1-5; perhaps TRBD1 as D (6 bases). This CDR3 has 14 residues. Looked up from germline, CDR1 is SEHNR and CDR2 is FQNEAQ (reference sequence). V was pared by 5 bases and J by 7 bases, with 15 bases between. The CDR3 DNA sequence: TGTGCCAGCAGCCCCCCAGGGGCGGTGCAGCCCCAGCATTTT. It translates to CASSPPGAVQPQHF.

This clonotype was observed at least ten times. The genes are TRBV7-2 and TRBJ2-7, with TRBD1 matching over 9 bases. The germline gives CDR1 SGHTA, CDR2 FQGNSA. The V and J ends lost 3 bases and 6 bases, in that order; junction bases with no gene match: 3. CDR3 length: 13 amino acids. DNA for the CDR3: TGTGCCAGCAGCTTCGGGACAGGGCGCGAGCAGTACTTC. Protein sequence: CASSFGTGREQYF.

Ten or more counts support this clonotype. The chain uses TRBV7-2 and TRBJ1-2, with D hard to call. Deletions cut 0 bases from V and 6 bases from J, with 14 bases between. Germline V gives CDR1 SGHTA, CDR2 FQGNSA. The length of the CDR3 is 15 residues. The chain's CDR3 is CASSLAVPAFDGYTF. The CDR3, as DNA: TGTGCCAGCAGCTTAGCCGTCCCGGCCTTTGATGGCTACACCTTC.

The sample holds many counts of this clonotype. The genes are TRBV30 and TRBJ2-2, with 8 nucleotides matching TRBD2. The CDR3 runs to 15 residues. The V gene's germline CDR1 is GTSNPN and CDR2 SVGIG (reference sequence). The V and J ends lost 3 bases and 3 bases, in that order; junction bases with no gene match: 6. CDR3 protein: CAWSEGLGDTGELFF. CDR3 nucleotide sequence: TGTGCCTGGAGCGAGGGACTAGGGGACACCGGGGAGCTGTTTTTT.

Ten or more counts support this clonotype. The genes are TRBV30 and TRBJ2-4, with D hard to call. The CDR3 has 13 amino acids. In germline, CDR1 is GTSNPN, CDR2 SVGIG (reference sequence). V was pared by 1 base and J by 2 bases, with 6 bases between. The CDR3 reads CAWSADSKNIQYF. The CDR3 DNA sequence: TGTGCCTGGAGTGCGGATTCCAAAAACATTCAGTACTTC.

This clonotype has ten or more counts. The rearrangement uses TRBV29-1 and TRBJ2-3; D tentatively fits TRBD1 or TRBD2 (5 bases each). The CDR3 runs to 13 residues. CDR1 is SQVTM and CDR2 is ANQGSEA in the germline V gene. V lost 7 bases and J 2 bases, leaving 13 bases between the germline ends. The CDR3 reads CSGDLEHTDTQYF. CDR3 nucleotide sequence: TGCAGCGGGGACCTCGAGCACACAGATACGCAGTATTTT.

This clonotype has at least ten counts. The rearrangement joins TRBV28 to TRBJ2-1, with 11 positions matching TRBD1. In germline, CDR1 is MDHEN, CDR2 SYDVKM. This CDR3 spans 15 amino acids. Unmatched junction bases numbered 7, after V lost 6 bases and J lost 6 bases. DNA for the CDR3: TGTGCCAGCAGATCCGGGACAGGGGGATTCAATGAGCAGTTCTTC. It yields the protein CASRSGTGGFNEQFF.

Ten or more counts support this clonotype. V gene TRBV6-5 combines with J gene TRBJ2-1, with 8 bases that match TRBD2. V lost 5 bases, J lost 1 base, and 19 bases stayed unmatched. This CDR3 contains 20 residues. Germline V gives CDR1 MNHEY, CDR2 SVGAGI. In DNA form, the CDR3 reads TGTGCCAGCAGTCTCGGACGGGGTAGCGGGACCTTACGGTCCTACAATGAGCAGTTCTTC. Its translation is CASSLGRGSGTLRSYNEQFF.